One T cell receptor beta chain is described in this entry. Its antigen is still unknown. This entry belongs to a study of graft-versus-host responses after intestinal transplantation. Study-wide context: Each patient got anti-thymocyte globulin induction, then tacrolimus and steroids for around three years.

General observations from the study: Among recipient marrow samples, GvH clones were found; some appeared first in ileum or blood.

The data were produced by immunoSEQ multiplex PCR, yet TCRdb's version contains in-frame clones alone and is incomplete. The table has roughly 99,000 clones, around 86% seen once. The CDR3 is 16 amino acids. Germline CDR1 and CDR2: SGHNT and YENEEA. V dropped 0 bases and J dropped 0 bases, with 12 bases sitting between them. The source is a human patient who received an intestinal transplant, so some T cells may come from the graft donor. Sequencing used PBMCs, obtained 255 days after intestinal transplant. The chain links TRBV11-3 to TRBJ2-7, with D perhaps being TRBD1 or TRBD2 (5 bases each). CDR3 amino acids: CASSLEGDRSSYEQYF. In DNA form, the CDR3 reads TGTGCCAGCAGCTTAGAAGGGGACCGCAGCTCCTACGAGCAGTACTTC.